This entry lists 27 T cell receptor beta chains sequenced from one sample in a study of cytomegalovirus exposure and HLA in healthy donors. The PCR was carried out with 60 Vbeta primers and 13 Jbeta primers. Sequenced by immunoSEQ multiplex PCR; TCRdb stores in-frame clones only, minus some. The repertoire has approximately 160,000 clones, 65% to 85% of them found once; the top ten carry over 3%. Input material: PBMCs. The source of these receptors is a woman aged 50 to 65 in good health and CMV-seropositive.

The rearrangement links TRBV10-1 to TRBJ1-2, with a possible D match to TRBD1 (5 bases). Germline V gene data show CDR1 as WNHNN and CDR2 as SYGVQD (reference sequence). V gave up 0 bases and J gave up 3 bases, with 14 bases separating them. This CDR3 region has 16 residues. CDR3 sequence: CASSESGRGKHYGYTF. CDR3 DNA sequence: TGCGCCAGCAGTGAGTCGGGGAGGGGCAAGCACTATGGCTACACCTTC.

The chain uses TRBV2 and TRBJ2-2; D gene unclear. The germline CDR1 and CDR2 sequences are SNHLY and FYNNEI. This CDR3 has 11 amino acids. V lost 6 bases and J lost 5, with 4 bases in between. In DNA form, the CDR3 reads TGTGCCAGCAGGCAGACCGGGGAGCTGTTTTTT. This encodes CASRQTGELFF.

The V gene is TRBV7-9, the J gene TRBJ2-5, with unresolved D. Per the germline V gene, CDR1 is SEHNR and CDR2 is FQNEAQ (reference sequence). V dropped 6 bases and J dropped 5 bases, with 16 bases sitting between them. The CDR3 runs to 14 residues. The CDR3 DNA reads TGTGCCAGCAGTGTGCGCCCCCTATGGGAGACCCAGTACTTC. This encodes CASSVRPLWETQYF.

V is TRBV6-5 and J is TRBJ2-3; TRBD2 matches 9 bases. CDR1 is MNHEY and CDR2 is SVGAGI in the germline V gene. CDR3 length: 15 amino acids. V shed 2 bases, J shed 6 bases, and the junction held 6 bases outside the gene matches. CDR3 in amino acids: CASSYQPGLADTQYF. As DNA, the CDR3 is TGTGCCAGCAGTTACCAACCGGGACTAGCCGATACGCAGTATTTT.

This chain uses TRBV6-1 with TRBJ2-7, with 13 bases fitting TRBD2. With V trimmed by 3 bases and J by 3 bases, 2 bases remained unmatched. CDR1 MNHNS and CDR2 SASEGT come from the germline V gene. The CDR3 contains 15 residues. CDR3 sequence (DNA): TGTGCCAGCAGTGATCGGACTAGCGGGGGCTACGAGCAGTACTTC. Translated, it gives CASSDRTSGGYEQYF.

V usage is TRBV19 and J usage is TRBJ2-1; 9 nucleotides align to TRBD2. CDR1 and CDR2 (germline): LNHDA, SQIVND (reference sequence). The CDR3 extends over 13 amino acids. The junction had 8 bases not matched to a gene; V was cut back by 7 bases and J by 10 bases. CDR3 residues: CASNSGSAGEQFF. Written as DNA, the CDR3 is TGTGCCAGTAATAGCGGGAGTGCGGGGGAGCAGTTCTTC. The full variable domain, completed using reference TRBV19 and TRBJ2-1, is DGGITQSPKYLFRKEGQNVTLSCEQNLNHDAMYWYRQDPGQGLRLIYYSQIVNDFQKGDIAEGYSVSREKKESFPLTVTSAQKNPTAFYLCASNSGSAGEQFFGPGTRLTVL.

This clone was recorded only once. The V call is TRBV6-5, the J call TRBJ2-7; 9 nucleotides line up with TRBD1. Germline lookup yields CDR1 MNHEY and CDR2 SVGAGI. The CDR3 is made up of 15 amino acids. The V gene end was trimmed by 2 bases and the J gene end by 12 bases; junction bases not matched to a gene: 14. CDR3 residues: CASSYDLTGTGSRYF. As DNA, the CDR3 is TGTGCCAGCAGTTACGATCTTACAGGGACAGGGAGTCGGTACTTC.

The rearrangement links TRBV28 to TRBJ1-2; D is possibly TRBD1 (6 bases). Germline V gene data show CDR1 as MDHEN and CDR2 as SYDVKM. The CDR3 sequence is 13 residues long. V shed 8 bases and J shed 10 bases, with 20 bases lying between them. The chain's CDR3 is CASGDGGQGTYTF. The CDR3 DNA reads as TGTGCCAGCGGGGACGGGGGGCAGGGTACCTACACCTTC.

The chain links TRBV5-1 to TRBJ2-5; D is possibly TRBD1 (6 bases). V lost 3 bases and J 3 bases, leaving 12 bases between the germline ends. Per the germline V gene, CDR1 is SGHRS and CDR2 is YFSETQ. The CDR3 has 14 residues. The CDR3 here is CASSSIGQKETQYF. CDR3 bases: TGCGCCAGCAGCTCGATCGGACAGAAAGAGACCCAGTACTTC.

The genes are TRBV18 and TRBJ1-4; 9 bases line up with TRBD1. J was trimmed by 5 bases and V by 5 bases; bases with no gene match: 3. CDR3 length: 14 residues. Germline V gene data show CDR1 as KGHSH and CDR2 as LQKENI. In DNA form, the CDR3 reads TGTGCCAGCTCAAGACAGGGGGAGAATGAAAAACTGTTTTTT. It specifies CASSRQGENEKLFF.

This chain uses TRBV27 with TRBJ2-3, with D hard to call. Germline V gene sequence: CDR1 MNHEY, CDR2 SMNVEV (reference sequence). V gave up 2 bases and J gave up 2 bases, with 5 bases separating them. The CDR3 loop spans 13 amino acids. The CDR3 reads CASSLPVTDTQYF. The DNA for the CDR3 is TGTGCCAGCAGTTTACCTGTCACAGATACGCAGTATTTT.

The chain combines TRBV5-1 with TRBJ1-1, with a weak D call TRBD1 (6 bases). CDR1 and CDR2 from the germline V gene are SGHRS and YFSETQ. The ends were cut back, 0 bases at V and 7 bases at J, with 13 bases in the middle. There are 14 residues in the CDR3. The CDR3 sequence: CASSLAANRDEAFF. In DNA form, the CDR3 reads TGCGCCAGCAGCTTGGCCGCGAACAGGGATGAAGCTTTCTTT. The entire variable domain, with the rest obtained from reference TRBV5-1 and TRBJ1-1, is as follows: KAGVTQTPRYLIKTRGQQVTLSCSPISGHRSVSWYQQTPGQGLQFLFEYFSETQRNKGNFPGRFSGRQFSNSRSEMNVSTLELGDSALYLCASSLAANRDEAFFGQGTRLTVV.

This chain links TRBV19 with TRBJ1-5, with unresolved D. Per the germline V gene, CDR1 is LNHDA and CDR2 is SQIVND (reference sequence). The CDR3 extends over 14 amino acids. The V gene lost 5 bases and the J gene lost 2 bases, with 10 bases spanning the gap. CDR3 nucleotide sequence: TGTGCCAGTAGTCTCGACATACGCAATCAGCCCCAGCATTTT. Translation gives CASSLDIRNQPQHF.

This clone occurred a few times. This chain links TRBV10-3 with TRBJ2-7; 10 bases match TRBD1. The CDR3 loop spans 14 amino acids. Germline V lookup: CDR1 ENHRY, CDR2 SYGVKD. The V gene end was trimmed by 5 bases and the J gene end by 4 bases; junction bases not matched to a gene: 5. The DNA for the CDR3 is TGTGCCATCAGTAGACAGGGGGCCGAATACGAGCAGTACTTC. Translating it yields CAISRQGAEYEQYF.

The chain employs TRBV19 and TRBJ1-1, with 11 bases fitting TRBD1. Germline CDR1 and CDR2: LNHDA and SQIVND (reference sequence). Unmatched junction bases numbered 11, after V lost 5 bases and J lost 3 bases. CDR3 size: 17 residues. This CDR3 is CASSWTGGLGGDTEAFF. The CDR3 bases are TGTGCCAGTAGTTGGACAGGGGGCTTAGGAGGGGACACTGAAGCTTTCTTT.

The V and J genes are TRBV5-1 and TRBJ2-5, with 11 bases lining up with TRBD2. CDR3 length: 18 amino acids. The germline gives CDR1 SGHRS, CDR2 YFSETQ. V lost 0 bases, J lost 5 bases, and 12 bases stayed unmatched. CDR3 amino acids: CASSLAMLAGGALETQYF. The CDR3 DNA reads TGCGCCAGCAGCTTGGCCATGCTAGCGGGAGGCGCGCTGGAGACCCAGTACTTC.

This clone was counted a few times. This rearrangement joins TRBV19 to TRBJ2-7, with a possible D match to TRBD1 (7 bases). The germline V and J ends were trimmed by 8 bases and 0 bases, with 17 bases remaining between them. The CDR3 sequence is 15 residues long. The V gene's germline CDR1 is LNHDA and CDR2 SQIVND (reference sequence). CDR3 in DNA: TGTGCCAGTGGTCCGCGGGACAGCAACTCCTACGAGCAGTACTTC. Translation: CASGPRDSNSYEQYF.

With respect to this clone: Other DNA sequences from this sample encode an identical CDR3 as well. The V gene is TRBV7-6, the J gene TRBJ1-2; 8 bases fit TRBD1. The germline gives CDR1 SGHVS, CDR2 FNYEAQ. The V segment lost 4 bases and the J segment 3 bases; nucleotides outside the gene matches: 1. This CDR3 region has 13 residues. CDR3 in amino acids: CASSSGQDYGYTF. The CDR3, as DNA: TGTGCCAGCAGCTCGGGACAGGACTATGGCTACACCTTC.

The chain couples TRBV11-3 to TRBJ1-2, with 7 bases identical to TRBD1. Per germline, CDR1 SGHNT and CDR2 YENEEA. The CDR3 contains 17 residues. V lost 8 bases and J lost 1; bases outside the gene matches: 16. CDR3 in DNA: TGTGCCAGCGGTACCGGGACAGCCATTCCGGATAACTATGGCTACACCTTC. Its protein product is CASGTGTAIPDNYGYTF.

The chain couples TRBV11-3 to TRBJ2-7; TRBD1 aligns across 8 bases. Germline V gene lookup returns CDR1 SGHNT and CDR2 YENEEA. This CDR3 has 14 residues. Trimming at V came to 1 base and at J to 5 bases, leaving 4 bases not matched to a gene. CDR3 sequence reads: CASSLASGGHEQYF. As DNA, the CDR3 is TGTGCCAGCAGCTTAGCCTCAGGGGGCCACGAGCAGTACTTC.

This clone has at least ten counts. V is TRBV2 and J is TRBJ2-3, with D maybe TRBD1 (5 bases). The CDR3 covers 13 residues. The germline V gene encodes CDR1 SNHLY and CDR2 FYNNEI. V was trimmed by 6 bases and J by 2 bases, leaving 9 bases between them. The CDR3 reads CASSRAPTDTQYF. The CDR3 DNA reads TGTGCCAGCAGCAGGGCGCCCACAGATACGCAGTATTTT.

J is TRBJ2-2 and V is TRBV9, with D possibly TRBD2 on 6 matching bases. Germline CDR1 is SGDLS and CDR2 is YYNGEE. Trimming cost V 0 bases and J 1 base, with 10 bases left between them. This CDR3 has 16 residues. In nucleotides, the CDR3 is TGTGCCAGCAGCGTAGCTGATAGCGGGAACACCGGGGAGCTGTTTTTT. Translating gives CASSVADSGNTGELFF.

The chain carries TRBV6-5 and TRBJ2-7; 12 bases match TRBD1. V gave up 2 bases and J gave up 2 bases; unmatched junction bases: 4. The CDR3 is 16 residues long. The germline CDR1 and CDR2 sequences are MNHEY and SVGAGI. This chain's CDR3 is CASSYKGTGGPYEQYF. CDR3 DNA: TGTGCCAGCAGTTACAAAGGGACAGGGGGCCCCTACGAGCAGTACTTC.

The chain combines TRBV5-8 with TRBJ1-5; 10 bases line up with TRBD1. The CDR3 length is 15 residues. The junction had 7 bases not matched to a gene; V was cut back by 4 bases and J by 6 bases. Germline loops: CDR1 SGHTS, CDR2 YDEGEE. CDR3 bases: TGTGCCAGCAGCCAGGACAGGGGGTATGGTCAGCCCCAGCATTTT. Its protein is CASSQDRGYGQPQHF.

The genes are TRBV2 and TRBJ1-4, with 9 bases lining up with TRBD1. The CDR3 sequence is 14 residues long. V was clipped by 3 bases and J by 5 bases; unmatched bases: 1. Germline V gene sequence: CDR1 SNHLY, CDR2 FYNNEI. The CDR3 nucleotides are TGTGCCAGCAGTGACGGGACAGGGAATGAAAAACTGTTTTTT. Translating gives CASSDGTGNEKLFF.

A single count supports this clone. This chain uses TRBV15 with TRBJ1-1; 9 bases line up with TRBD1. V lost 5 bases, J lost 4 bases, and 11 bases stayed unmatched. Germline CDR1 LNHNV, CDR2 YYDKDF (reference sequence). This CDR3 has 16 residues. CDR3 DNA sequence: TGTGCCACCAGCTTATACAGGGGGCAGGGTGGCACTGAAGCTTTCTTT. Protein sequence: CATSLYRGQGGTEAFF.

This chain uses TRBV7-9 with TRBJ2-7, with 8 bases identical to TRBD1. The V segment lost 3 bases and the J segment 2 bases; nucleotides outside the gene matches: 3. CDR3 length: 14 amino acids. Germline CDR1 reads SEHNR; CDR2 reads FQNEAQ (reference sequence). The CDR3 protein is CASSLSDRAYEQYF. The DNA for the CDR3 is TGTGCCAGCAGCTTGTCGGACAGGGCCTACGAGCAGTACTTC.